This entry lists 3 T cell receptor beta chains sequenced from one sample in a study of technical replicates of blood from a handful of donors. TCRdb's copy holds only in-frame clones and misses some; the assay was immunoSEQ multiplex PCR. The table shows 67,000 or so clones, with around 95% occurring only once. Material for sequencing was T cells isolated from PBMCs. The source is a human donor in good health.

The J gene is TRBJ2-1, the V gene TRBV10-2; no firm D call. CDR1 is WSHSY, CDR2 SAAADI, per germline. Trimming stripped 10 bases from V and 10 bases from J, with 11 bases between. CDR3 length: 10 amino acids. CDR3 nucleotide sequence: TGCGCCACCCTGTACGGGGAGCAGTTCTTC. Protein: CATLYGEQFF.

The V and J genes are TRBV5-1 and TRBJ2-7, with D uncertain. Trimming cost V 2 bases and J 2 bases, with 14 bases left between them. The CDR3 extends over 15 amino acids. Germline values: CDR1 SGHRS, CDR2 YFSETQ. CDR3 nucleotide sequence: TGCGCCAGCAGCTTAACACCTCCAACGCCCTACGAGCAGTACTTC. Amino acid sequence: CASSLTPPTPYEQYF.

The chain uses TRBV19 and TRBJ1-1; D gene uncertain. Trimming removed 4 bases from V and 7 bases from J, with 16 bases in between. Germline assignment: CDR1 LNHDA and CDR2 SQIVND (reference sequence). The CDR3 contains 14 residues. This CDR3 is CASSKTISRGEAFF. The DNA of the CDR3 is TGTGCCAGTAGTAAGACAATTTCACGGGGTGAAGCTTTCTTT.